Presented here are 10 T cell receptor beta chains from one specimen sequenced in a study of CD8+CD57+ T cells in acquired aplastic anemia. Genomic DNA was employed as the template in profiling TCR beta VDJ and CDR3. MiXCR was run by TCRdb on the reads, yielding one entry per CDR3 protein. Here the sample spans approximately 40,000 distinct CDR3 sequences, about 63% being singletons. Patients who underwent sequencing had shown CD8+CD57+ cell expansion by flow cytometry. Sequencing was done on a sample of sorted CD4+, CD8+, or CD8+CD57+ T cells (not recorded which) from PBMCs. The receptors originated from a human donor with aplastic anemia.

Relative to its sample, this clonotype is medium-sized. This rearrangement joins TRBV7-7 to TRBJ2-3; D is uncertain. V was cut by 0 bases and J by 3 bases, with 4 bases left in between. Germline V gene data show CDR1 as SSHAT and CDR2 as FNYEAQ (reference sequence). The CDR3 is 13 residues long. This CDR3 reads CASSLAPTDTQYF. For the CDR3, the DNA is TGTGCCAGCAGCTTAGCGCCAACAGATACGCAGTATTTT.

The chain has TRBV19 and TRBJ2-5, with 8 bases matching TRBD2. CDR1 LNHDA and CDR2 SQIVND come from the germline V gene (reference sequence). This CDR3 is built from 13 residues. With 6 bases clipped from V and 3 bases from J, the junction kept 3 bases outside the gene matches. CDR3: CASSTAGEETQYF. The CDR3, as DNA: TGTGCCAGTAGCACAGCGGGAGAAGAGACCCAGTACTTC.

V usage is TRBV10-3 and J usage is TRBJ1-5; the match to TRBD1 covers 12 bases. CDR3 length equals 15 residues. In germline, CDR1 is ENHRY, CDR2 SYGVKD. V shed 6 bases, J shed 7 bases, and the junction held 7 bases outside the gene matches. CDR3 residues: CAISTGTGGRQPQHF. CDR3 nucleotides: TGTGCCATCAGCACCGGGACAGGGGGCAGGCAGCCCCAGCATTTT.

The chain recombines TRBV19 with TRBJ2-6, with D maybe TRBD1 (5 bases). The CDR3 extends over 16 amino acids. Looked up from germline, CDR1 is LNHDA and CDR2 is SQIVND (reference sequence). Trimming shortened V by 3 bases and J by 1 base, and 10 bases separated the two germline ends. In nucleotides, the CDR3 is TGTGCCAGTAGTATTGGACACACATCTGGGGCCAACGTCCTGACTTTC. It encodes CASSIGHTSGANVLTF.

The chain carries TRBV12-3 or TRBV12-4 and TRBJ1-1; no firm D call. Trimming shortened V by 1 base and J by 5 bases, and 8 bases separated the two germline ends. The length of the CDR3 is 13 residues. CDR3 loop: CASSLGGLTEAFF. The CDR3 nucleotides are TGTGCCAGCAGTTTAGGGGGTCTGACTGAAGCTTTCTTT.

The chain uses TRBV10-3 and TRBJ2-5; D is perhaps TRBD1 (7 bases). CDR1 and CDR2 from the germline V gene are ENHRY and SYGVKD. This CDR3 region has 12 residues. Trimming stripped 11 bases from V and 3 bases from J, with 13 bases between. The CDR3 DNA reads as TGTGCCTCTGCGGGGACAGAAGAGACCCAGTACTTC. Protein sequence: CASAGTEETQYF.

The rearrangement uses TRBV29-1 and TRBJ2-1; 7 nucleotides line up with TRBD1. The CDR3 length is 12 residues. The J segment lost 8 bases and the V segment lost 4 bases, leaving 5 bases of the junction unmatched. The germline V gene has CDR1 SQVTM and CDR2 ANQGSEA. The CDR3: CSVVRGGHEQFF. The CDR3 nucleotides are TGCAGCGTTGTTAGAGGGGGCCATGAGCAGTTCTTC.

J is TRBJ2-7 and V is TRBV29-1, with D tentatively TRBD2 (5 bases). The CDR3 is 10 amino acids. CDR1 is SQVTM, CDR2 ANQGSEA, per germline. The ends were cut back, 4 bases at V and 6 bases at J, with 7 bases in the middle. The CDR3 bases are TGCAGCGTTGTACGGGGCGAGCAGTACTTC. Protein sequence: CSVVRGEQYF.

The chain couples TRBV15 to TRBJ1-2; D perhaps matches TRBD1 (6 bases). Germline V gene sequence: CDR1 LNHNV, CDR2 YYDKDF (reference sequence). This CDR3 is 14 amino acids long. V was clipped by 2 bases and J by 4 bases, with 11 bases between them. CDR3 coding DNA: TGTGCCACCAGCAGACGGACAGACTCCTATGGCTACACCTTC. Its protein product is CATSRRTDSYGYTF.

This clonotype was seen repeatedly, ten times or more. CDR3 coding DNA: TGTGCCAGCACCATCGCTAACCCTCTGCCCCCTCCCTACGAGCAGTACTTC. The encoded protein is CASTIANPLPPPYEQYF. This chain connects TRBV11-2 to TRBJ2-7; D is uncertain. The V end lost 7 bases, the J end lost 2 bases, and 24 bases lay between the germline ends. Per germline, CDR1 SGHAT and CDR2 FQNNGV. The CDR3 has 17 amino acids. The variable domain in full, with the rest retrieved from reference TRBV11-2 and TRBJ2-7, is EAGVAQSPRYKIIEKRQSVAFWCNPISGHATLYWYQQILGQGPKLLIQFQNNGVVDDSQLPKDRFSAERLKGVDSTLKIQPAKLEDSAVYLCASTIANPLPPPYEQYFGPGTRLTVT.